The rows below give T cell receptor beta chains drawn from one sample of a study of cytomegalovirus exposure and HLA in healthy donors. Some clones are missing from TCRdb's copy, which holds only in-frame ones; the method was immunoSEQ multiplex PCR. The sample carries roughly 200,000 clones, around 75% recorded once. The source material was PBMCs. These receptor sequences come from a female donor in good health and CMV-seronegative. The CDR3 runs from the conserved cysteine through the conserved F or W. Fields, in order: V gene, J gene, CDR3 protein.

v_call: TRBV10-3
j_call: TRBJ2-7
cdr3_aa: CAISDLGTRYEQYF

v_call: TRBV19
j_call: TRBJ1-2
cdr3_aa: CASRDHRGGAYYGYTF

v_call: TRBV5-8
j_call: TRBJ1-1
cdr3_aa: CASSLGREGNTEAFF

v_call: TRBV7-9
j_call: TRBJ1-2
cdr3_aa: CATPDRGSLIGGYTF

v_call: TRBV2
j_call: -
cdr3_aa: CASTEKNYEQYF

v_call: TRBV7-9
j_call: TRBJ2-7
cdr3_aa: CASSPRTGESYEQYF

v_call: TRBV11-1
j_call: TRBJ2-7
cdr3_aa: CASSLAPTGTKEYF

v_call: TRBV6-1
j_call: TRBJ2-1
cdr3_aa: CASSFERGYNEQFF

v_call: TRBV10-3
j_call: TRBJ2-1
cdr3_aa: CAIRRPGQDGRFEQFF

v_call: TRBV27
j_call: TRBJ2-7
cdr3_aa: CASSPWTGEQYF

v_call: TRBV5-1
j_call: TRBJ2-1
cdr3_aa: CASSSEGGLAGKNEQFF

v_call: TRBV2
j_call: TRBJ1-1
cdr3_aa: CAQHEGGRKTEAFF

v_call: TRBV7-9
j_call: TRBJ2-3
cdr3_aa: CSSSSRVAFSTSTDTQYF

v_call: TRBV9
j_call: TRBJ1-1
cdr3_aa: CASSLTMTGQTEAFF

v_call: TRBV18
j_call: TRBJ1-5
cdr3_aa: CASSPQQNQPQHF

v_call: TRBV25-1
j_call: TRBJ2-1
cdr3_aa: CASSDPSVGLEPRGEQFF

v_call: TRBV5-6
j_call: TRBJ2-3
cdr3_aa: CASSLVAGTSTDTQYF

v_call: TRBV15
j_call: TRBJ1-2
cdr3_aa: CATSRSQGARANYGYTF

v_call: TRBV4-2
j_call: TRBJ1-4
cdr3_aa: CASSQDRGTGNEKLFF

v_call: TRBV2
j_call: TRBJ1-1
cdr3_aa: CASTKTGFAEAFF

v_call: TRBV7-6
j_call: TRBJ2-1
cdr3_aa: CASSLAEDGWEQFF

v_call: TRBV30
j_call: TRBJ1-1
cdr3_aa: CAWSSYPGGRRNTEAFF

v_call: TRBV2
j_call: TRBJ2-4
cdr3_aa: CASQIDQGAGAKNIQYF

v_call: TRBV5-6
j_call: TRBJ2-7
cdr3_aa: CASSPIAGVSYEQYF

v_call: TRBV5-6
j_call: TRBJ2-1
cdr3_aa: CASSTDSSSYNEQFF

v_call: TRBV19
j_call: TRBJ1-6
cdr3_aa: CASSIAGLINSPLHF

v_call: TRBV7-8
j_call: TRBJ2-5
cdr3_aa: CASSVGQGEAQYF

v_call: TRBV18
j_call: TRBJ2-5
cdr3_aa: CASSPRARETQYF

v_call: TRBV11-3
j_call: TRBJ1-3
cdr3_aa: CASSLQAGVSGNTIYF

v_call: TRBV10-3
j_call: TRBJ2-3
cdr3_aa: CAISESLVLAGDTDTQYF

v_call: TRBV19
j_call: TRBJ1-2
cdr3_aa: CASTETRVGYTF

v_call: TRBV10-2
j_call: -
cdr3_aa: CGLAFGYEQYF

v_call: TRBV2
j_call: TRBJ2-5
cdr3_aa: CASSETGGETQYF

v_call: TRBV11-3
j_call: TRBJ2-6
cdr3_aa: CASSSDSSGANVLTF

v_call: TRBV7-9
j_call: TRBJ2-5
cdr3_aa: CASSLAPRDYSDF

v_call: TRBV28
j_call: TRBJ1-5
cdr3_aa: CASSSTTGLGSTDQPQHF

v_call: TRBV5-1
j_call: TRBJ2-5
cdr3_aa: CASSSGQRQETQYF

v_call: TRBV6-1
j_call: TRBJ2-7
cdr3_aa: CATWLRTDTYEQYF

v_call: TRBV28
j_call: TRBJ2-7
cdr3_aa: CASTPGRAGYEQYF

v_call: TRBV5-4
j_call: TRBJ2-3
cdr3_aa: CASSLDGGARYF

v_call: TRBV5-1
j_call: TRBJ1-6
cdr3_aa: CASSLASPGLYNSPLHF

v_call: TRBV18
j_call: TRBJ2-7
cdr3_aa: CASSPPSNYEQYF

v_call: TRBV4-1
j_call: TRBJ1-3
cdr3_aa: CASSPQRESLVNTIYF

v_call: TRBV27
j_call: TRBJ2-1
cdr3_aa: CASSLWRLAGGGYNEQFF

v_call: TRBV15
j_call: TRBJ1-3
cdr3_aa: CATSITGGRKGNTIYF

v_call: TRBV28
j_call: TRBJ1-1
cdr3_aa: CASKTGVTEAFF

v_call: TRBV7-6
j_call: -
cdr3_aa: CASSSGQEYEQYF

v_call: TRBV7-2
j_call: TRBJ2-7
cdr3_aa: CASSLGTRNYEQYF

v_call: TRBV11-1
j_call: TRBJ2-7
cdr3_aa: CASSLSSAGASYEQYF

v_call: TRBV7-3
j_call: TRBJ1-2
cdr3_aa: CASSLGVTGGAGYTF

v_call: TRBV2
j_call: TRBJ2-1
cdr3_aa: CASKESTGDFNEQFF

v_call: TRBV28
j_call: TRBJ1-5
cdr3_aa: CASRLAQPNGNQPQHF

v_call: TRBV7-8
j_call: TRBJ2-2
cdr3_aa: CASNTGQGTGELFF

v_call: TRBV10-3
j_call: TRBJ1-1
cdr3_aa: CAISGTGEAEAFF